This TCR beta chain was obtained from a study of cytomegalovirus exposure and HLA in healthy donors (TCRdb year 2017). In the study overall: An earlier analysis of fewer than 750 of the donors reported 276 Gb of sequence data and 100 million to 120 million unique TCR beta sequences obtained from approximately 180 million T cells. About 320 gigabases of sequencing data and tens of millions of unique TCR sequences were included in an early release covering over 600 HLA-typed donors. Of the 300 to 450 genotyped donors, 75% to 85% were placed in the genetic ancestry cluster associated with self-reported Caucasian donors. The study aimed to test whether signatures of past pathogen exposure could be identified by cataloging public T cell receptors. Using immunosequencing, the study profiled T cell repertoires from about 620 subjects and related those repertoires to cytomegalovirus serostatus. Along with the approximately 650-subject first cohort, a separate validation cohort of over a hundred different subjects was used. The study combined high-throughput TCR immunosequencing, statistical association of individual TCRs with disease status, and machine learning to predict cytomegalovirus infection status. In a later analysis, previously published TCR beta repertoires from several hundred donors were re-analyzed and high-resolution HLA genotyping was added so that TCR occurrence patterns could be studied. Rather than drawing on any new phenotypic data, the later analysis identified candidate immune exposures from TCR beta sequences and the way those sequences occurred across donors. An earlier analysis of some 500 of the donors applied high-throughput TCR beta sequencing to assess whether each TCR beta V gene segment acted as functional or pseudogenic. Donor age, sex, ethnicity and CMV serostatus were collected together with the repertoire data. In a later genetic analysis, genome-wide SNP genotypes for about three fifths of the roughly 670 donors were used, and that subset was treated as a discovery cohort. Every repertoire in the discovery cohort had been generated on one and the same sequencing platform. Both class I and class II loci were covered by HLA typing, at four-digit resolution. The number of typed donors differed by locus: about 629-630 for A, B, C, DRB1 and DQB1; 522 for DQA1; around 610 for DPA1; and around 490 for DPB1. Four to six DR-DQ haplotypes were handled as single units for association and clustering, since linkage in the cohort was strong. On average, around 240,000 unique TCR beta nucleotide sequences were sequenced per donor among a few hundred genotyped donors of the cohort, with roughly 18% of those sequences being non-productive.

About this clone itself: Its binding antigen is unknown. Within one base of it there is no much larger clone, and no base qualities were kept.

What the study reported, not specific to this receptor: A group of highly shared sequence variants was considered likely to be a technical artifact of the sequencing pipeline. It was suggested by the authors that the approach could potentially be generalized to other disease states and immunological phenotypes. A further reported finding was that TCR beta sequences accurately predicted the HLA-A and HLA-B alleles for most subjects in the first cohort. Several of the top co-occurrence clusters appeared to be linked to parvovirus B19, influenza, CMV and Epstein-Barr virus, according to a later analysis. Sequencing depth was assumed to be roughly uniform across donors in the presence/absence analyses, though that assumption may not hold. Correlated functional status among segregating V segments might reflect linkage disequilibrium, but an unknown experimental factor could not be ruled out. Most TCR sequences were seen in very few donors, while some public TCRs were found in many individuals. Because counts were too low, around 18 rarely observed V segments, including chromosome 9 orphons, were left out of the earlier analysis of about 500 of the donors. An association between a missense DCLRE1C variant and V-gene and J-gene trimming of TCR beta chains was found in a later genetic analysis and replicated in an independent cohort. Broadly in line with IMGT annotations, most TCR beta V segments showed up in productive rearrangements about 87% or about 30% of the time in an earlier analysis of around 550 of the donors. Some IMGT-functional V segments, including TRBV6-2 and TRBV6-3, could not be told apart with the 87-base-pair reads, so those segments were excluded. Cytomegalovirus status was reported to be diagnosed by the classifier with high specificity and sensitivity in both the original and validation cohorts. In vitro tests confirmed that a few of the cytomegalovirus-associated TCR beta chains recognize cytomegalovirus antigens. CMV serostatus was the only immune exposure information available for the cohort. In a later genetic analysis, fewer N-insertions in productive TCRs were reported among donors in an Asian-associated ancestry cluster than the approximately 710-donor mean. A total of some 180 TCR beta chains were listed by the study as associated with cytomegalovirus. A later analysis found that HLA-associated TCR beta chains were more clonally expanded and had lower generation probabilities than equally common non-associated chains. The cohort was sequenced for TCR beta chains only, and without alpha or paired-chain data the features that could be detected were limited. Because HLA typing was unavailable for some donors at each locus, only the typed subset was used in association tests. In a later analysis, 15,000 to 20,000 TCR beta sequences were associated with specific HLA alleles at a false discovery rate of 0.05. Assigning TCR associations to individual alleles was difficult when HLA alleles, especially DR and DQ, strongly co-occurred. A later analysis found that TCR association rates varied across HLA loci, with DRB1 alleles showing the most associated TCRs and HLA-C alleles the fewest. A later analysis found that most CMV-associated TCR beta chains appeared HLA-restricted, with HLA associations seemingly driven largely by CMV exposure.

The library was obtained by the immunoSEQ multiplex PCR assay. The multiplex PCR relied on a mix of 60 forward primers for TCR Vbeta segments and 13 reverse primers for TCR Jbeta segments. The CDR3 region of rearranged TCR beta genes was amplified from genomic DNA by a multiplex PCR assay. Amplified TCR beta libraries were sequenced as 87-base-pair reads on the Illumina HiSeq System. As for the authors' bioinformatics: A later analysis counted about 80 million unique TCR beta chains across the 600 to 850 repertoires, and 10 million to 11 million of these chains were shared by at least two donors. A nearest-neighbor algorithm error-corrected the raw reads and collapsed the reads into unique sequences, merging closely related sequences to remove PCR and sequencing errors. To assign V, D and J gene segments, CDR3 sequences were aligned to IMGT reference sequences. For a sequence to be retained, at least a six-nucleotide match to both a V gene segment and a J gene segment was required. A rearrangement was called productive if the CDR3 had no stop codons and remained in frame with V and J, and every other rearrangement was called non-productive. CDR3 was defined by IMGT convention, running from the second conserved V-encoded cysteine to the conserved J-encoded phenylalanine. The earlier analysis of 550 to 650 of the donors excluded any sequence lacking an unambiguous match to a single V gene segment. An earlier analysis of fewer than 750 of the donors called V segments functional above 56.7% productive rearrangements and segregating when the between-donor standard deviation exceeded 5%. A statistical classification framework was built to diagnose cytomegalovirus status from the catalog of TCR beta chain sequences. In a later analysis, TCR nucleotide sequences were compared against IMGT/GENE-DB human TR gene sequences so that V and J genes could be assigned. A later analysis assigned CDR3 sequences and most-parsimonious VDJ recombination scenarios with the TCRdist pipeline. In a later analysis, every TCR beta chain was defined by the combination of its CDR3 amino acid sequence and its V-gene family, and reads without a unique V-gene family were dropped. A later analysis removed 592 highly shared, low-generation-probability nucleotide sequences to deal with suspected cross-contamination and a sequencing artifact. For each public chain, a later analysis derived a clonal expansion index from normalized ranks of inferred template counts within each repertoire. In a later analysis, generation probabilities were computed using a VDJ recombination model fitted to out-of-frame rearrangements, and the results were checked against IGoR. In a later analysis, hypergeometric tests were used to score TCR-TCR, TCR-HLA and TCR-CMV co-occurrence, with a repertoire-size bias correction applied to TCR pairs. To estimate false discovery rates, a later analysis permuted the HLA or CMV assignments 20 times. In a later analysis, co-occurring TCRs were grouped with DBSCAN, and TCRdist sequence similarity was added when clustering was performed within HLA-allele-positive subsets. For co-occurrence clustering, repertoires with fewer than 30,000 or more than 120,000 public chains were excluded, along with four to six repertoires with anomalous nucleotide sharing. Not all clones reach the TCRdb copy of this immuneACCESS table, which keeps in-frame sequences only. Checked studies attribute under half of the gap to unresolved V genes and leave the rest unexplained. For V, J and clone size, that table is used; D and trimming come from the DNA. This sample has more than 80,000 clones in its table, and under 85% of those were observed once. The ten largest account for 12% to 15% of the sample.

The cohort consisted of approximately 690 healthy bone marrow donors. At the time of sampling, every cohort member was nominally healthy, though immune exposures that went unrecorded were likely present. The donor tested CMV seropositive, placing the donor among the approximately 310 seropositive members of the cohort. A peripheral blood sample was collected from each donor, and TCR beta sequencing was performed on peripheral blood mononuclear cells. Genomic DNA extraction from the blood cell samples was performed with the Qiagen DNeasy Blood Extraction Kit. V is pared back by 6 bases and J by 8 bases, with 19 bases lying between the germline termini. Spanning cysteine to phenylalanine, the CDR3 consists of 14 amino acids. Only the CDR3 DNA stays, 42 bases, in frame from base 1. CDR1 and CDR2 are read off the germline V gene as SNHLY and FYNNEI.

The sequenced sample was PBMCs. The source is a woman between 65 and 79 years old in good health and CMV-seropositive. Recombination connected TRBV2 to TRBJ1-2; a tentative D match to TRBD1 spans 6 bases. The bases are TGTGCCAGCAGGGTTTCCGGGACATCTCTGGGCTACACCTTC. Its translation reads: CASRVSGTSLGYTF.